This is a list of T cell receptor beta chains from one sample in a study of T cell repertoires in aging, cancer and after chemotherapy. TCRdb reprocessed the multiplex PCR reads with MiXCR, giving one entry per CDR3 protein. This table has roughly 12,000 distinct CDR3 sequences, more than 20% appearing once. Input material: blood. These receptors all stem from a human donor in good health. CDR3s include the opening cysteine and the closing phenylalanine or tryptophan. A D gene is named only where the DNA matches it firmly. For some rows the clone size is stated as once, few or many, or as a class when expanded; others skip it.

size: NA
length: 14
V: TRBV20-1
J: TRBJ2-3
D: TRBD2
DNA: TGCAGTGCGACCGGGGGGGCGGGTATGGATACGCAGTATTTT
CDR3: CSATGGAGMDTQYF

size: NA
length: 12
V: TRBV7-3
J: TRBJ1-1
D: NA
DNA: TGTGCCCAGCCGACGAGGGGGACTGAAGCTTTCTTT
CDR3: CAQPTRGTEAFF

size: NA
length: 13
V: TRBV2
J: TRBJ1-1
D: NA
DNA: TGTGCCAGCAGTGAACACCAAAACACTGAAGCTTTCTTT
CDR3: CASSEHQNTEAFF

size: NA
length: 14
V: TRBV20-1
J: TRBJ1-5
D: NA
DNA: TGCAGTGCTATAGAAGGACAGCTGGATCAGCCCCAGCATTTT
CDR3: CSAIEGQLDQPQHF

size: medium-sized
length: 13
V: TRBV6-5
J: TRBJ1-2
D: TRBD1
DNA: TGTGCCAGCAGTCCAGGGACAGGGCATGGCTACACCTTC
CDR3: CASSPGTGHGYTF

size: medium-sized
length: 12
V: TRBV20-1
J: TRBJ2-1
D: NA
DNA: TGCAGTGCTAAGGAATGGGAGCTCGAGCAGTTCTTC
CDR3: CSAKEWELEQFF

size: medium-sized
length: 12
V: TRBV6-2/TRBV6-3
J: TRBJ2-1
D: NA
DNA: TGTGCCAGCAGTTACGGCTACAATGAGCAGTTCTTC
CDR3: CASSYGYNEQFF

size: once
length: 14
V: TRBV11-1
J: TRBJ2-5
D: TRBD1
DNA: TGTGCCAGCAGCTTCAGGGGGACCCAAGAGACCCAGTACTTC
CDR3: CASSFRGTQETQYF

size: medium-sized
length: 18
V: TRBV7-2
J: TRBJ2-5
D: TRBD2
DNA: TGTGCCAGCAGCTCCCGGACGTGGCTAGCGGGGGACCAAGAGACCCAGTACTTC
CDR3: CASSSRTWLAGDQETQYF

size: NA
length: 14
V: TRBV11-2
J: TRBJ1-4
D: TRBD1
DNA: TGTGCCAGCAGCCCGGACAGGGGTCGGGAAAAACTGTTTTTT
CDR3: CASSPDRGREKLFF